Listed here are 19 T cell receptor beta chains from one sample, sequenced in a study of blood T cells in healthy people across ages. Primed by a sample-barcoded 5' primer and a J-beta primer mix, a second PCR proceeded for about 6 to 12 cycles. TCRdb reprocessed the 5' RACE reads with MiXCR, giving one entry per CDR3 protein. The table has 590,000 or so distinct CDR3 sequences, approximately 30% seen once. The sample was blood. All receptors derive from a woman aged 80 or over in good health.

This clonotype was observed many times. The V and J genes are TRBV20-1 and TRBJ2-3; 9 bases align to TRBD1. The CDR3 totals 14 residues. CDR1 and CDR2 from the germline V gene are DFQATT and SNEGSKA (reference sequence). The J segment lost 6 bases and the V segment lost 7 bases, leaving 11 bases of the junction unmatched. The CDR3 sequence: CSGAGTGIRDTQYF. Written as DNA, the CDR3 is TGCAGTGGCGCCGGGACAGGGATACGGGATACGCAGTATTTT.

This clonotype showed up just a few times. The V and J genes are TRBV7-2 and TRBJ2-1; D ambiguous. The germline CDR1 and CDR2 sequences are SGHTA and FQGNSA. The CDR3 runs to 17 residues. Trimming cost V 2 bases and J 0 bases, with 14 bases left between them. The CDR3 reads CASSLSIGSDSYNEQFF. The CDR3 bases are TGTGCCAGCAGCTTATCCATTGGCTCTGACTCCTACAATGAGCAGTTCTTC.

This clonotype was picked up many times. The rearrangement links TRBV10-3 to TRBJ2-7; 9 nucleotides align to TRBD1. CDR1 is ENHRY and CDR2 is SYGVKD in the germline V gene. Trimming removed 2 bases from V and 3 bases from J; junction bases left unmatched: 2. CDR3 length: 14 residues. CDR3 nucleotides: TGTGCCATCAGTGAGACGGGACAGGGCTACGAGCAGTACTTC. Amino acid sequence: CAISETGQGYEQYF.

This clonotype was counted many times. The chain joins TRBV20-1 to TRBJ1-5; no definite D call. The CDR3 length is 14 residues. CDR1 and CDR2 (germline): DFQATT, SNEGSKA (reference sequence). V lost 0 bases to trimming and J lost 10 bases, with 16 bases between them. The CDR3 is CSARDPGLTLPQHF. CDR3 bases: TGCAGTGCTAGAGATCCCGGGTTGACCCTTCCCCAGCATTTT.

Only a few counts were recorded for this clonotype. The chain combines TRBV27 with TRBJ1-4; maybe TRBD1 (6 bases). This CDR3 contains 14 residues. V was clipped by 2 bases and J by 7 bases, with 11 bases between them. Germline V gene data show CDR1 as MNHEY and CDR2 as SMNVEV (reference sequence). This chain's CDR3 is CASSLHRAGEKLFF. CDR3 bases: TGTGCCAGCAGTTTACACAGGGCCGGTGAAAAACTGTTTTTT.

The table lists this clonotype with many counts. The chain couples TRBV10-3 to TRBJ2-1; TRBD2 aligns across 11 bases. The germline V gene encodes CDR1 ENHRY and CDR2 SYGVKD. The CDR3 extends over 15 amino acids. The V segment lost 8 bases and the J segment 2 bases; nucleotides outside the gene matches: 5. As DNA, the CDR3 is TGTGCCATCCGCGGGACTAGCGGTCCCTACAATGAGCAGTTCTTC. Translated: CAIRGTSGPYNEQFF.

In this sample, this clonotype turned up many times. The rearrangement links TRBV6-1 to TRBJ1-2; perhaps TRBD1 as D (5 bases). V shed 6 bases and J shed 2 bases, with 16 bases lying between them. Germline V gives CDR1 MNHNS, CDR2 SASEGT. There are 15 residues in the CDR3. The CDR3 DNA follows: TGTGCCAGCAGGACGGGGCAGGGAGGAAACTATGGCTACACCTTC. This codes for CASRTGQGGNYGYTF.

This clonotype was found many times. DNA of the CDR3: TGCGCCAGCAGCTTGGCCGCGCAGGTCTACGAGCAGTACTTC. Residues: CASSLAAQVYEQYF. The V and J genes are TRBV5-1 and TRBJ2-7; no firm D call. Germline assignment: CDR1 SGHRS and CDR2 YFSETQ. The V and J ends lost 0 bases and 3 bases respectively, with 10 bases between them. The CDR3 has 14 amino acids.

This sequence joins TRBV6-1 and TRBJ1-4; D unresolved. With 6 bases removed from V and 0 bases from J, the gap between germline ends came to 11 bases. Germline V gene data show CDR1 as MNHNS and CDR2 as SASEGT. The CDR3 sequence is 15 residues long. CDR3 DNA: TGTGCCAGCAGGGCAGGTCCAGCAACTAATGAAAAACTGTTTTTT. Protein: CASRAGPATNEKLFF.

This clonotype was found many times. The rearrangement uses TRBV7-8 and TRBJ2-1; the D call may be TRBD1 or TRBD2 (6 bases each). The CDR3 spans 17 residues. Trimming took 8 bases from V and 3 from J, leaving 23 bases between them. Per germline, CDR1 SGHVS and CDR2 FQNEAQ. The CDR3 DNA follows: TGTGCCAGCCTTTCCGGGACTCTAGGGGGGTACTACAATGAGCAGTTCTTC. Protein sequence: CASLSGTLGGYYNEQFF.

The J gene is TRBJ2-5, the V gene TRBV7-9; tentative D call: TRBD1 (6 bases). CDR1 and CDR2 from the germline V gene are SEHNR and FQNEAQ (reference sequence). V shed 7 bases and J shed 2 bases, with 17 bases lying between them. The CDR3 loop spans 15 amino acids. The CDR3 is CASTPPGAGQETQYF. CDR3 in DNA: TGTGCCAGCACCCCACCAGGGGCTGGGCAAGAGACCCAGTACTTC.

The gene calls are TRBV7-2 and TRBJ2-2, with 9 bases matching TRBD2. CDR3 length equals 16 residues. Per germline, CDR1 SGHTA and CDR2 FQGNSA. With 1 base clipped from V and 7 bases from J, the junction kept 7 bases outside the gene matches. This CDR3 is CASSLGAGGFIGELFF. The CDR3, as DNA: TGTGCCAGCAGCTTAGGAGCGGGGGGATTCATCGGGGAGCTGTTTTTT.

Notes on this clonotype: This clone may be a read error of a much larger clone one base away. The chain joins TRBV7-9 to TRBJ2-1; no clear D gene. The CDR3 extends over 11 amino acids. Germline values: CDR1 SEHNR, CDR2 FQNEAQ (reference sequence). The ends were cut back, 5 bases at V and 8 bases at J, with 7 bases in the middle. The CDR3 sequence: CASSVGHEQFF. The CDR3 DNA follows: TGTGCCAGCAGCGTCGGGCATGAGCAGTTCTTC.

The chain employs TRBV29-1 and TRBJ2-5, with 8 bases matching TRBD1. From germline, CDR1 is SQVTM and CDR2 ANQGSEA. The CDR3 is 14 residues long. The V and J ends lost 0 bases and 7 bases, in that order; junction bases with no gene match: 7. In DNA form, the CDR3 reads TGCAGCGTTGAAGATCAAACAGGGGGAGGGACCCAGTACTTC. Translation: CSVEDQTGGGTQYF.

As regards this clonotype: A much larger clone differs by one base, so this may be a read error. V usage is TRBV5-1 and J usage is TRBJ2-1; a possible D gene is TRBD2 (5 bases). Per the germline V gene, CDR1 is SGHRS and CDR2 is YFSETQ. The CDR3 runs to 12 residues. CDR3 nucleotide sequence: TGCGTCAGCGGAGAAGGACCAAATGAGCAGTTCTTC. This translates into CVSGEGPNEQFF.

This clonotype was recorded a few times. The junction departs from the called germline gene at one end, perhaps through a read error. The V call is TRBV14, the J call TRBJ2-4; a possible D gene is TRBD2 (7 bases). The J call could be wrong; TRBJ2-7 is a better fit for the DNA end. Germline-derived CDR1 and CDR2 are SGHDN and FVKESK. CDR3 length: 14 residues. The CDR3 DNA reads TGTGCCGGCAGCCACCGGGGGGCTAACTACGAGCAGTACTTC. Residues: CAGSHRGANYEQYF.

V is TRBV10-3 and J is TRBJ1-1; 10 nucleotides agree with TRBD1. This CDR3 contains 16 residues. J was trimmed by 1 base and V by 9 bases; bases with no gene match: 11. The germline V gene encodes CDR1 ENHRY and CDR2 SYGVKD. CDR3 nucleotide sequence: TGTGCCATACGGCCCGAAGGGGACAGGGGGAACACTGAAGCTTTCTTT. Its protein is CAIRPEGDRGNTEAFF.

This clonotype was seen only a few times. A read error may be the cause here, since a much bigger clone is one base away. The chain employs TRBV25-1 and TRBJ2-3; D may correspond to TRBD1 or TRBD2 (7 bases each). This CDR3 is 17 amino acids long. Germline values: CDR1 MGHDK, CDR2 SYGVNS. CDR3 nucleotide sequence: TGTGTCAGCAGCCCCAGCCAAGGGGGCGCGGGGGCAGATACGCAGTATTTT. Residues: CVSSPSQGGAGADTQYF.

This clonotype was detected ten times or more. The chain's CDR3 is CAISGSDGETQYF. The CDR3, as DNA: TGTGCCATCAGTGGGAGTGATGGAGAGACCCAGTACTTC. The V gene is TRBV10-3, the J gene TRBJ2-5, with unresolved D. The CDR3 is 13 amino acids. The V end was cut by 4 bases, the J end by 4 bases, with 10 bases between. CDR1 and CDR2 from the germline V gene are ENHRY and SYGVKD.